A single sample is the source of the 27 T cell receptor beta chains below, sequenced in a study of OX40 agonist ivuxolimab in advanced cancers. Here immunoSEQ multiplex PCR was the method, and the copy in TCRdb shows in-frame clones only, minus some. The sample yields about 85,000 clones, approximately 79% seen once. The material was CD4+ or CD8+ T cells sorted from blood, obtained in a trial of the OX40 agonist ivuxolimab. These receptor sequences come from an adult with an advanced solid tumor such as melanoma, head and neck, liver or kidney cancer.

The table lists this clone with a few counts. The CDR3 nucleotides read TGTGCCAGCAGCAAAATGAAACAGGGGGTTATTAATTCACCCCTCCACTTT. This gives the protein CASSKMKQGVINSPLHF. The chain has TRBV21-1 and TRBJ1-6; TRBD1 is the table's D call, not checked against the DNA. TRBV21-1 is a pseudogene segment. The CDR3 extends over 17 amino acids.

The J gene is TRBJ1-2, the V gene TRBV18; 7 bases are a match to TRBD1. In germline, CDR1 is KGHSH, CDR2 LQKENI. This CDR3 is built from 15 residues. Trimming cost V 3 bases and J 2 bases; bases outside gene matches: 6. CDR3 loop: CASSPPGQTNYGYTF. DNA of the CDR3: TGTGCCAGCTCACCTCCGGGACAGACCAACTATGGCTACACCTTC.

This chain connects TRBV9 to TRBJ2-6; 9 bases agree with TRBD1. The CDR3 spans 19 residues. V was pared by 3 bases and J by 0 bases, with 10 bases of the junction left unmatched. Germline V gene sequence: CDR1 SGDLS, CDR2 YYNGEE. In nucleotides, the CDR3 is TGTGCCAGCAGCGAGACCCGGGACAGGGCCCCCTCTGGGGCCAACGTCCTGACTTTC. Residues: CASSETRDRAPSGANVLTF.

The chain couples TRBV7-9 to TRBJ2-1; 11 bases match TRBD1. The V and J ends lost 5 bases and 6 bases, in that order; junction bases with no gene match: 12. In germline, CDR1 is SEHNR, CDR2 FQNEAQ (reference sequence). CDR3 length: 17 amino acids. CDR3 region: CASSPGSGTGGTNEQFF. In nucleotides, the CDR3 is TGTGCCAGCAGCCCTGGTTCGGGGACAGGGGGAACCAATGAGCAGTTCTTC. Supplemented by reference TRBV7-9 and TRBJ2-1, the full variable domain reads DTGVSQNPRHKITKRGQNVTFRCDPISEHNRLYWYRQTLGQGPEFLTYFQNEAQLEKSRLLSDRFSAERPKGSFSTLEIQRTEQGDSAMYLCASSPGSGTGGTNEQFFGPGTRLTVL.

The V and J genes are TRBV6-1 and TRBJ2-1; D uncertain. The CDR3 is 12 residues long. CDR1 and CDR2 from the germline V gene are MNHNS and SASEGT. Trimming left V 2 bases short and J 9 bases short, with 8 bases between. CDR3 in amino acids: CASSEIFTEQFF. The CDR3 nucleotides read TGTGCCAGCAGTGAAATCTTCACTGAGCAGTTCTTC.

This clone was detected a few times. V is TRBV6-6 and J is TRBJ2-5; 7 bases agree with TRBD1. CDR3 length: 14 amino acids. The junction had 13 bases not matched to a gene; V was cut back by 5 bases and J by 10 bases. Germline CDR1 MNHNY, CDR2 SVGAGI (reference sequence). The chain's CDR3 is CASSQGTARWDQYF. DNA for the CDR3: TGTGCCAGCAGTCAAGGGACAGCGCGTTGGGACCAGTACTTC.

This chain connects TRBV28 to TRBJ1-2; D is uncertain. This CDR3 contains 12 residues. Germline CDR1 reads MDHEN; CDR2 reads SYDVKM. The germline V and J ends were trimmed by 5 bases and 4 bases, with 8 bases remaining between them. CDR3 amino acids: CASSEDSYGYTF. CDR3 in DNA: TGTGCCAGCAGTGAGGATAGCTATGGCTACACCTTC.

The CDR3 coding sequence is TGTGCCAGCAGTAATCAAGGAGGGAAGGGAGAGACCCAGTACTTC. Its protein product is CASSNQGGKGETQYF. This chain links TRBV25-1 with TRBJ2-5; tentatively, D is TRBD2 (6 bases). CDR1 is MGHDK and CDR2 is SYGVNS in the germline V gene. Trimming removed 5 bases from V and 4 bases from J, with 17 bases in between. This CDR3 has 15 residues.

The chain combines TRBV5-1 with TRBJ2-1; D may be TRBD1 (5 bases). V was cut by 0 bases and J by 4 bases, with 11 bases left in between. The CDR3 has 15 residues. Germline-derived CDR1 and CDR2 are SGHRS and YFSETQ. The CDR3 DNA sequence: TGCGCCAGCAGCTTGGCCTTAAGGGGATACAATGAGCAGTTCTTC. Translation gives CASSLALRGYNEQFF.

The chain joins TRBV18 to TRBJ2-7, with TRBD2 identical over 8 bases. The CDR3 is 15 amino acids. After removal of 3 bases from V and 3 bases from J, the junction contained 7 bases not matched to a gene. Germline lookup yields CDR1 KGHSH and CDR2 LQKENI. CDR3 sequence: CASSPEAGGGYEQYF. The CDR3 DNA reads TGTGCCAGCTCACCCGAGGCGGGAGGAGGCTACGAGCAGTACTTC.

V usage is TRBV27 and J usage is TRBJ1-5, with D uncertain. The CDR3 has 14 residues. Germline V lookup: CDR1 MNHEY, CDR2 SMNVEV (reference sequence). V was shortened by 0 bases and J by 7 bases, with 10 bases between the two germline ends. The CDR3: CASSLSGYRQPQHF. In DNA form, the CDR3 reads TGTGCCAGCAGTTTATCGGGGTATCGGCAGCCCCAGCATTTT.

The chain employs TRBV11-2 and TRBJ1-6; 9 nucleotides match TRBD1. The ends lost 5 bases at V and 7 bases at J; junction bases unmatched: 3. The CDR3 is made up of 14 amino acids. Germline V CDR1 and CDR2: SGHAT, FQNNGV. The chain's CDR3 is CASSPGQGNSPLHF. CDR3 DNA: TGTGCCAGCAGCCCGGGACAGGGAAATTCACCCCTCCACTTT.

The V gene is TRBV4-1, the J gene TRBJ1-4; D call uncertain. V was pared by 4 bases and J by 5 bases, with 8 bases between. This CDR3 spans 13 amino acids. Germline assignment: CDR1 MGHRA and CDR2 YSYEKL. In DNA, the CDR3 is TGCGCCAGCAGCCCCCAACCGAATGAAAAACTGTTTTTT. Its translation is CASSPQPNEKLFF.

CDR3 protein: CASSQVSGSQPQHF. In DNA, the CDR3 is TGCGCCAGCAGCCAAGTGTCAGGGAGTCAGCCCCAGCATTTT. V usage is TRBV4-3 and J usage is TRBJ1-5, with D possibly matching TRBD1 (5 bases). Germline CDR1 and CDR2: LGHNA and YSLEER. The CDR3 runs 14 residues. Trimming removed 1 base from V and 6 bases from J, with 10 bases in between.

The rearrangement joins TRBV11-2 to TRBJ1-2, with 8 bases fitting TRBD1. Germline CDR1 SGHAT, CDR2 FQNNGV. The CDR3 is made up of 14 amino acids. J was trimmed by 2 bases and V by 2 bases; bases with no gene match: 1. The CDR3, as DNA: TGTGCCAGCAGCTTAACAGGGGGGAACTATGGCTACACCTTC. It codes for CASSLTGGNYGYTF.

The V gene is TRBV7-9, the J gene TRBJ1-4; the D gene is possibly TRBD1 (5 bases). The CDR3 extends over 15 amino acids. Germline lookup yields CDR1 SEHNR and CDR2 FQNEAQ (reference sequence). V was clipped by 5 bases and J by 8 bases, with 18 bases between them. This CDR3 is CASSQAQGVSEKLFF. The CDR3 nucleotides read TGTGCCAGCAGCCAGGCTCAAGGGGTGTCCGAAAAACTGTTTTTT.

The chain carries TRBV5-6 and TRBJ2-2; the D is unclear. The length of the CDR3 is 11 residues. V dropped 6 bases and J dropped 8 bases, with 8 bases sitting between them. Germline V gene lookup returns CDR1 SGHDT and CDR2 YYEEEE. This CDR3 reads CASTRPGELFF. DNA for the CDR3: TGTGCCAGCACCCGACCGGGGGAGCTGTTTTTT.

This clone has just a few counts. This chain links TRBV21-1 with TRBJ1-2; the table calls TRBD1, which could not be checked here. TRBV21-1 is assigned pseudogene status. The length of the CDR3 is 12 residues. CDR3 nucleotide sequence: TGTGCCATCTCACCCTTGTCGACAGGCTACACCTTC. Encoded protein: CAISPLSTGYTF.

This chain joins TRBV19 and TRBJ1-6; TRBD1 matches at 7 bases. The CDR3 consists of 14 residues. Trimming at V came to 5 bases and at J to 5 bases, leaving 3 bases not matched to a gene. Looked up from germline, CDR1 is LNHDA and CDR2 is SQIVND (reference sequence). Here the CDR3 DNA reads TGTGCCAGTAGTCACAGGGGCGATAATTCACCCCTCCACTTT. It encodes CASSHRGDNSPLHF.

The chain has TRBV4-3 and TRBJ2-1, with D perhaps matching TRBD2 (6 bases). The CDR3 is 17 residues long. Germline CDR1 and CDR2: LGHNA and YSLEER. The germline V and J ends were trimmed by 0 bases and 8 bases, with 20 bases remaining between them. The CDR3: CASSQDGGTRWRHEQFF. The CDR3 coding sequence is TGCGCCAGCAGCCAAGATGGGGGGACGCGGTGGAGGCATGAGCAGTTCTTC.

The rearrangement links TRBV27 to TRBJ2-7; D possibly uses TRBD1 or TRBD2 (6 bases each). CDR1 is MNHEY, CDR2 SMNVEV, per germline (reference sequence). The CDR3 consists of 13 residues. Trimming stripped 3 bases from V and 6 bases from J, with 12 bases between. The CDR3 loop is CASSLGGRAEQYF. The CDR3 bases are TGTGCCAGCAGTTTGGGGGGCCGGGCCGAGCAGTACTTC.

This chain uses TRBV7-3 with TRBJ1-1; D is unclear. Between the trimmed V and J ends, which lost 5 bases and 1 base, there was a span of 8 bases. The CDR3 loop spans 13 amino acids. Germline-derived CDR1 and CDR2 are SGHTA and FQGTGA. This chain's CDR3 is CASSVQKNTEAFF. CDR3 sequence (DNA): TGTGCCAGCAGCGTGCAGAAGAACACTGAAGCTTTCTTT.

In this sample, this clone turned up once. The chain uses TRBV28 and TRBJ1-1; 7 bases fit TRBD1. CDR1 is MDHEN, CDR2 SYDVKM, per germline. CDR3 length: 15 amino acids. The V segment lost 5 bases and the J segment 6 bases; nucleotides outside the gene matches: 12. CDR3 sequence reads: CASSPPTGWVPEAFF. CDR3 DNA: TGTGCCAGCAGTCCTCCGACAGGGTGGGTCCCTGAAGCTTTCTTT.

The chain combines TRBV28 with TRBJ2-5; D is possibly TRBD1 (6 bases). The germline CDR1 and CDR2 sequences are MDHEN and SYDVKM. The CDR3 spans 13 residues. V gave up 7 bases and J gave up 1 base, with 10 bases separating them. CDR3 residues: CASKDRFQETQYF. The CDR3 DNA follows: TGTGCCAGCAAGGACAGATTCCAAGAGACCCAGTACTTC.

In DNA form, the CDR3 reads TGTGCCAGCAGCCTGGGGGACAGTCCCTATGGCTACACCTTC. As protein: CASSLGDSPYGYTF. The genes are TRBV5-8 and TRBJ1-2, with 7 bases lining up with TRBD1. Germline trimming cut 4 bases from V and 4 bases from J; bases unmatched to any gene: 7. The CDR3 extends over 14 amino acids. Per germline, CDR1 SGHTS and CDR2 YDEGEE.

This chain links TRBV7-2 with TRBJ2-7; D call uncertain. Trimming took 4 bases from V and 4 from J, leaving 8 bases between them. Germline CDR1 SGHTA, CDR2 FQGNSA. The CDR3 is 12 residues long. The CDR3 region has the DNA TGTGCCAGCAGCTCCCAGAATTACGAGCAGTACTTC. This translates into CASSSQNYEQYF.

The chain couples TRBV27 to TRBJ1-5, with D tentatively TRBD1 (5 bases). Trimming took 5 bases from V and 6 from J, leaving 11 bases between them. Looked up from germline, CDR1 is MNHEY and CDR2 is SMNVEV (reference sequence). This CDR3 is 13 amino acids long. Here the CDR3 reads CASSTQGSQPQHF. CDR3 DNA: TGTGCCAGCAGTACCCAGGGTAGTCAGCCCCAGCATTTT.